What follows are 31 T cell receptor beta chains derived from one specimen sequenced in a study of blood T cell repertoires in COVID-19. Assay: immunoSEQ multiplex PCR; the TCRdb copy retains only in-frame clones and omits some. The sample contains a few hundred thousand clones, around four fifths of which appear only once. Material: peripheral blood. The source of these receptors is a man in his sixties with acute or convalescent COVID-19.

The V call is TRBV23-1, the J call TRBJ2-7; 7 bases map to TRBD1. TRBV23-1 is recorded as an ORF, its role being uncertain. This CDR3 spans 16 amino acids. The V gene end was trimmed by 5 bases and the J gene end by 5 bases; junction bases not matched to a gene: 15. CDR3 bases: TGCGCCAGCAGTGCAACACAGGGGATACTCTACCACGAGCAGTACTTC. This encodes CASSATQGILYHEQYF.

The rearrangement joins TRBV7-8 to TRBJ2-3, with 11 bases that match TRBD2. The CDR3 totals 12 residues. From germline, CDR1 is SGHVS and CDR2 FQNEAQ. The CDR3 DNA is TGTGGGACTAGCGGGAGCACAGATACGCAGTATTTT. Its translation: CGTSGSTDTQYF.

The chain carries TRBV7-2 and TRBJ2-1, with TRBD2 matching over 7 bases. Germline CDR1 reads SGHTA; CDR2 reads FQGNSA. Trimming at V came to 6 bases and at J to 3 bases, leaving 5 bases not matched to a gene. The CDR3 runs to 14 residues. CDR3 region: CASSLGGVYNEQFF. Written as DNA, the CDR3 is TGTGCCAGCAGTCTTGGGGGGGTCTACAATGAGCAGTTCTTC.

The table lists this clone with a few counts. The V and J genes are TRBV19 and TRBJ2-1; D is ambiguous. The CDR3 totals 14 residues. Trimming removed 1 base at V and 3 bases at J, with 7 bases between. Germline V gene sequence: CDR1 LNHDA, CDR2 SQIVND (reference sequence). The CDR3 reads CASSIGAVYNEQFF. DNA for the CDR3: TGTGCCAGTAGTATAGGGGCTGTCTACAATGAGCAGTTCTTC. The variable domain in full, with the rest retrieved from reference TRBV19 and TRBJ2-1, is DGGITQSPKYLFRKEGQNVTLSCEQNLNHDAMYWYRQDPGQGLRLIYYSQIVNDFQKGDIAEGYSVSREKKESFPLTVTSAQKNPTAFYLCASSIGAVYNEQFFGPGTRLTVL.

The rearrangement links TRBV29-1 to TRBJ2-3, with 7 bases matching TRBD1. The length of the CDR3 is 14 residues. Germline V CDR1 and CDR2: SQVTM, ANQGSEA. The J segment lost 0 bases and the V segment lost 4 bases, leaving 4 bases of the junction unmatched. CDR3 nucleotide sequence: TGCAGCGTTGTCCGGGACAGTAGCACAGATACGCAGTATTTT. Encoded protein: CSVVRDSSTDTQYF.

The chain links TRBV6-2 or TRBV6-3 to TRBJ1-2, with TRBD1 matching 8 bases. J lost 5 bases, V lost 2 bases, and 4 bases had no gene match. The CDR3 totals 14 residues. Germline V CDR1 and CDR2: MNHEY, SVGEGT. This CDR3 reads CASSYRQGAYGYTF. In DNA form, the CDR3 reads TGTGCCAGCAGTTACCGTCAGGGGGCATATGGCTACACCTTC.

V is TRBV9 and J is TRBJ2-5; weak D call: TRBD1 (5 bases). Germline V lookup: CDR1 SGDLS, CDR2 YYNGEE. This CDR3 has 15 amino acids. The V gene lost 0 bases and the J gene lost 4 bases, with 13 bases spanning the gap. Written as DNA, the CDR3 is TGTGCCAGCAGCGTAGAAGGGGTGGGTCGAGAGACCCAGTACTTC. As protein: CASSVEGVGRETQYF.

The genes are TRBV5-1 and TRBJ1-2; weak D call: TRBD1 (5 bases). Germline loops: CDR1 SGHRS, CDR2 YFSETQ. This CDR3 comprises 14 residues. With 4 bases removed from V and 1 base from J, the gap between germline ends came to 11 bases. CDR3 in DNA: TGCGCCAGCAGCCCCGACAGTTTTAACTATGGCTACACCTTC. It encodes CASSPDSFNYGYTF.

The chain has TRBV30 and TRBJ1-6; D is undetermined. The CDR3 consists of 13 residues. V lost 4 bases and J 6 bases, leaving 10 bases between the germline ends. Germline-derived CDR1 and CDR2 are GTSNPN and SVGIG (reference sequence). The CDR3 nucleotides read TGTGCCTGGAAATGGGCGTCTAATTCACCCCTCCACTTT. Amino acid sequence: CAWKWASNSPLHF.

This chain joins TRBV10-1 and TRBJ2-2; tentative D call: TRBD1 (5 bases). The germline gives CDR1 WNHNN, CDR2 SYGVQD (reference sequence). V lost 6 bases and J lost 1, with 6 bases in between. This CDR3 contains 13 residues. The CDR3 loop is CASSQGNTGELFF. In DNA, the CDR3 is TGCGCCAGCAGCCAGGGGAACACCGGGGAGCTGTTTTTT.

This sequence joins TRBV5-1 and TRBJ2-2, with TRBD1 matching over 8 bases. This CDR3 has 15 amino acids. The J segment lost 3 bases and the V segment lost 4 bases, leaving 5 bases of the junction unmatched. CDR1 is SGHRS and CDR2 is YFSETQ in the germline V gene. In nucleotides, the CDR3 is TGCGCCAGCAGCCCCAGGGGGCTTGACACCGGGGAGCTGTTTTTT. Protein sequence: CASSPRGLDTGELFF.

This clone came up a few times. The V and J genes are TRBV5-5 and TRBJ2-3; 9 bases line up with TRBD1. The germline CDR1 and CDR2 sequences are SGHKS and YYEKEE (reference sequence). The V segment lost 4 bases and the J segment 2 bases; nucleotides outside the gene matches: 5. The CDR3 has 15 residues. DNA of the CDR3: TGTGCCAGCAGCCTCGGGACAGGGAACACAGATACGCAGTATTTT. Translation gives CASSLGTGNTDTQYF.

This chain uses TRBV18 with TRBJ1-4; possible D gene TRBD1, 5 bases. Per germline, CDR1 KGHSH and CDR2 LQKENI. V lost 2 bases and J 2 bases, leaving 9 bases between the germline ends. This CDR3 has 15 amino acids. This chain's CDR3 is CASSPWGTTNEKLFF. CDR3 nucleotides: TGTGCCAGCTCACCATGGGGGACTACTAATGAAAAACTGTTTTTT.

The chain joins TRBV5-6 to TRBJ2-7; 11 nucleotides match TRBD1. CDR1 SGHDT and CDR2 YYEEEE come from the germline V gene. This CDR3 has 15 residues. Trimming at V came to 4 bases and at J to 3 bases, leaving 6 bases not matched to a gene. CDR3 sequence: CASSRDRGNFYEQYF. Here the CDR3 DNA reads TGTGCCAGCAGCCGGGACAGGGGGAATTTCTACGAGCAGTACTTC. The full variable domain, completed using reference TRBV5-6 and TRBJ2-7, is DAGVTQSPTHLIKTRGQQVTLRCSPKSGHDTVSWYQQALGQGPQFIFQYYEEEERQRGNFPDRFSGHQFPNYSSELNVNALLLGDSALYLCASSRDRGNFYEQYFGPGTRLTVT.

The chain couples TRBV18 to TRBJ2-5; unclear D gene. The CDR3 runs 14 residues. V lost 3 bases to trimming and J lost 2 bases, with 10 bases between them. Per germline, CDR1 KGHSH and CDR2 LQKENI. CDR3 in DNA: TGTGCCAGCTCACCTACAAGCGTGCAAGAGACCCAGTACTTC. This sequence encodes CASSPTSVQETQYF.

V gene TRBV5-1 combines with J gene TRBJ2-1; 7 bases fit TRBD1. Germline V gene lookup returns CDR1 SGHRS and CDR2 YFSETQ. This CDR3 region has 14 residues. Losses at the gene ends were 3 bases for V and 16 bases for J; bases not matched to a gene: 16. The CDR3 here is CASSYGQASEGQFF. For the CDR3, the DNA is TGCGCCAGCAGCTACGGACAGGCCTCTGAGGGGCAATTCTTC.

The chain couples TRBV9 to TRBJ1-1, with 7 bases aligning to TRBD1. This CDR3 is 15 amino acids long. The V gene's germline CDR1 is SGDLS and CDR2 YYNGEE. V shed 4 bases and J 0 bases; nucleotides not matched to a gene: 6. The CDR3 spells CASSLAGTVNTEAFF. In DNA, the CDR3 is TGTGCCAGCAGCCTAGCTGGGACAGTGAACACTGAAGCTTTCTTT.

The genes are TRBV9 and TRBJ2-5, with 12 bases lining up with TRBD1. CDR3 length: 19 residues. The germline V gene has CDR1 SGDLS and CDR2 YYNGEE. With 1 base clipped from V and 1 base from J, the junction kept 11 bases outside the gene matches. CDR3 sequence: CASSVLGQGAGGSQETQYF. The DNA for the CDR3 is TGTGCCAGCAGCGTATTGGGACAGGGGGCCGGGGGTAGCCAAGAGACCCAGTACTTC.

V gene TRBV5-1 combines with J gene TRBJ1-1; D is undetermined. The CDR3 has 15 amino acids. The V gene lost 2 bases and the J gene lost 2 bases, with 13 bases spanning the gap. Looked up from germline, CDR1 is SGHRS and CDR2 is YFSETQ. CDR3 nucleotides: TGCGCCAGCAGCTTCGCGGTCGGCTCTAACACTGAAGCTTTCTTT. Its translation is CASSFAVGSNTEAFF.

The table lists this clone with a few counts. The CDR3, as DNA: TGTGCCAGCAGCTTAGTTGCGGGGGCGGTATACGAGCAGTACTTC. As protein: CASSLVAGAVYEQYF. V and J are TRBV13 and TRBJ2-7; weak D call: TRBD2 (7 bases). This CDR3 is built from 15 residues. CDR1 PRHDT and CDR2 FYEKMQ come from the germline V gene (reference sequence). V was shortened by 1 base and J by 4 bases, with 14 bases between the two germline ends.

The chain is built from TRBV5-4 and TRBJ2-5; 7 positions agree with TRBD1. CDR3 length equals 11 residues. Germline lookup yields CDR1 SGHNT and CDR2 YYREEE (reference sequence). The V and J ends lost 7 bases and 13 bases, in that order; junction bases with no gene match: 10. CDR3 loop: CASSGQGELYF. As DNA, the CDR3 is TGTGCCAGCTCAGGGCAGGGGGAATTGTACTTC.

This chain connects TRBV2 to TRBJ1-4, with unresolved D. The CDR3 is 15 residues long. The germline CDR1 and CDR2 sequences are SNHLY and FYNNEI. V was clipped by 6 bases and J by 0 bases, with 11 bases between them. The CDR3 is CASSDTDATNEKLFF. CDR3 coding DNA: TGTGCCAGCAGCGATACAGATGCAACTAATGAAAAACTGTTTTTT.

The rearrangement joins TRBV27 to TRBJ1-2; D not certain. The germline V gene encodes CDR1 MNHEY and CDR2 SMNVEV (reference sequence). Trimming left V 4 bases short and J 7 bases short, with 10 bases between. The CDR3 runs to 12 residues. CDR3 nucleotide sequence: TGTGCCAGCAGTTCTCCGTCGAGTGGCTACACCTTC. Translating gives CASSSPSSGYTF.

The chain employs TRBV28 and TRBJ1-1; D is undetermined. There are 13 residues in the CDR3. V gave up 10 bases and J gave up 6 bases, with 18 bases separating them. Germline CDR1 reads MDHEN; CDR2 reads SYDVKM. The CDR3, as DNA: TGTGCCACCAGGCGGGAGGTAGCCGCTGAAGCTTTCTTT. This sequence encodes CATRREVAAEAFF.

This rearrangement joins TRBV7-3 to TRBJ1-1, with D perhaps matching TRBD1 (6 bases). Trimming stripped 4 bases from V and 1 base from J, with 13 bases between. The CDR3 has 15 residues. CDR1 and CDR2 from the germline V gene are SGHTA and FQGTGA. The CDR3 DNA sequence: TGTGCCAGCAGCTCCATGGGGGCGGGGAACACTGAAGCTTTCTTT. It specifies CASSSMGAGNTEAFF.

The chain couples TRBV7-9 to TRBJ1-1; the match to TRBD1 covers 8 bases. The CDR3 has 17 residues. Germline CDR1 SEHNR, CDR2 FQNEAQ (reference sequence). The J segment lost 3 bases and the V segment lost 3 bases, leaving 12 bases of the junction unmatched. The CDR3 bases are TGTGCCAGCAGCTTGTCGACAGGGGCAGGAGGGTACACTGAAGCTTTCTTT. This sequence encodes CASSLSTGAGGYTEAFF.

The gene calls are TRBV6-1 and TRBJ1-5; D may be TRBD1 (6 bases). Trimming removed 4 bases at V and 0 bases at J, with 13 bases between. The CDR3 spans 16 residues. Germline V gene lookup returns CDR1 MNHNS and CDR2 SASEGT. The CDR3 coding sequence is TGTGCCAGCAGTGTACAGGGACGATATAGCAATCAGCCCCAGCATTTT. Its protein product is CASSVQGRYSNQPQHF.

The V and J genes are TRBV6-6 and TRBJ1-1, with a weak D call TRBD1 (5 bases). Deletions cut 8 bases from V and 4 bases from J, with 14 bases between. Per germline, CDR1 MNHNY and CDR2 SVGAGI (reference sequence). CDR3 length: 13 residues. The CDR3 region has the DNA TGTGCCAGCCCGGGGGAGGGAGGCACTGAAGCTTTCTTT. Amino acids: CASPGEGGTEAFF.

The rearrangement uses TRBV6-5 and TRBJ1-1; TRBD1 matches 7 bases. Looked up from germline, CDR1 is MNHEY and CDR2 is SVGAGI. This CDR3 spans 14 amino acids. Unmatched junction bases numbered 5, after V lost 6 bases and J lost 1 base. The chain's CDR3 is CASRIDRANTEAFF. The CDR3 DNA follows: TGTGCCAGCAGAATTGACAGGGCGAACACTGAAGCTTTCTTT.

J is TRBJ1-2 and V is TRBV18, with D possibly TRBD1 on 6 matching bases. The CDR3 is made up of 15 amino acids. The germline V and J ends were trimmed by 3 bases and 3 bases, with 14 bases remaining between them. CDR1 is KGHSH and CDR2 is LQKENI in the germline V gene. The CDR3 coding sequence is TGTGCCAGCTCACCTCAAAGGGACACCTACTATGGCTACACCTTC. It codes for CASSPQRDTYYGYTF. The full variable domain, in which reference TRBV18 and TRBJ1-2 provide the parts outside the CDR3, is NAGVMQNPRHLVRRRGQEARLRCSPMKGHSHVYWYRQLPEEGLKFMVYLQKENIIDESGMPKERFSAEFPKEGPSILRIQQVVRGDSAAYFCASSPQRDTYYGYTFGSGTRLTVV.

The V and J genes are TRBV19 and TRBJ1-2; TRBD1 agrees at 7 bases. The CDR3 totals 14 residues. V lost 5 bases and J lost 8; bases outside the gene matches: 11. Germline CDR1 LNHDA, CDR2 SQIVND (reference sequence). CDR3 loop: CASSAGQVPLGYTF. DNA for the CDR3: TGTGCCAGTAGTGCCGGACAGGTACCTTTGGGCTACACCTTC.